This T cell receptor (beta chain) was recorded in a study of naive and memory T cell subsets. Whole blood, roughly 2.6 ml, came from adult healthy volunteers. A UMI-containing oligonucleotide was joined by 3' ligation to the TCR cDNA template. Unsorted total RNA, roughly 1 to 1000 ng, was DNase treated before reverse transcription. The V and J ends lost 0 bases and 4 bases respectively, with 12 bases between them. Germline assignment: CDR1 KGHSH and CDR2 LQKENI. The CDR3 has 15 residues. This clonotype has ten or more counts. Its cognate antigen is unknown. The study's findings and limits: This RNA-based method may be sensitive to activation-related transcript changes.

For blood and skin samples, reverse transcription used TCR alpha and beta constant primers. Amplification of ligated cDNA took four PCR rounds with SP2 and nested alpha and beta constant primers. One entry per CDR3 protein, called by TCRdb with MiXCR from the 5' RACE reads. Here the sample spans more than 25,000 distinct CDR3 sequences, around 25% being singletons. This receptor was obtained from a female donor in good health. The V gene is TRBV18, the J gene TRBJ1-2, with D unresolved. CDR3 region: CASSPPIVGSYGYTF. In DNA form, the CDR3 reads TGTGCCAGCTCACCACCGATCGTGGGAAGCTATGGCTACACCTTC.